This TCR beta chain was obtained from a study of T cells after yellow fever vaccination. This CDR3 is built from 15 residues. TCRdb fed the 5' RACE reads into MiXCR, producing one record per CDR3 protein. The repertoire holds nearly 550,000 distinct CDR3 sequences, about a fifth seen once, with 14% in the top ten. V is TRBV21-1 and J is TRBJ2-3; the table's TRBD2 call for D was not verified on the DNA. TRBV21-1 represents a pseudogene. This receptor was identified in a man under 40 who received the YFV17D yellow fever vaccine. The sample here was PBMCs, taken 15 days after the yellow fever booster vaccination. This CDR3 reads CASSKVGTTGDTQYF. CDR3 DNA sequence: TGTGCCAGCAGCAAAGTTGGGACAACCGGGGATACGCAGTATTTT.